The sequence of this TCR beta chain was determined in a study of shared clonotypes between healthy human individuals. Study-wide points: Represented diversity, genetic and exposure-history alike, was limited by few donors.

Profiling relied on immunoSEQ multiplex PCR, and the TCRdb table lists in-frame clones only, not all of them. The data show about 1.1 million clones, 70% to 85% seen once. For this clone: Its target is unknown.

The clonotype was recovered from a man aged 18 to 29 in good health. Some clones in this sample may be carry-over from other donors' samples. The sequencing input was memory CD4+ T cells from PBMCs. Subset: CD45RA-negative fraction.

CDR3 loop: CASSPYDPATNEKLFF. For the CDR3, the DNA is TGTGCCAGCTCACCATATGATCCTGCAACTAATGAAAAACTGTTTTTT. The chain is built from TRBV18 and TRBJ1-4; no definite D call. There are 16 residues in the CDR3. Trimming took 2 bases from V and 0 from J, leaving 10 bases between them. The germline CDR1 and CDR2 sequences are KGHSH and LQKENI.